A single sample is the source of the 14 T cell receptor beta chains below, sequenced in a study of shared clonotypes between healthy human individuals. Only in-frame clones appear in the TCRdb table, and some are missing; sequencing was by immunoSEQ multiplex PCR. The table includes about 2.1 million clones, just under 95% detected once. CD8 cells classed as naive were CD45RO-negative and positively selected for CCR7, excluding terminally differentiated effector memory CD45RA+ cells. The sample consisted of naive CD8+ T cells from PBMCs. The source is a man aged 18 to 29 in good health. Some clones in this sample may be carry-over from other donors' samples.

The chain combines TRBV18 with TRBJ1-1; 8 nucleotides align to TRBD1. The CDR3 has 16 amino acids. Germline lookup yields CDR1 KGHSH and CDR2 LQKENI. V lost 2 bases, J lost 2 bases, and 7 bases stayed unmatched. The CDR3 reads CASSPTDRAVNTEAFF. The CDR3 DNA reads TGTGCCAGCTCACCAACGGACAGGGCAGTTAACACTGAAGCTTTCTTT.

The chain links TRBV27 to TRBJ2-2; TRBD2 is a possible D gene (7 bases). Germline lookup yields CDR1 MNHEY and CDR2 SMNVEV (reference sequence). This CDR3 has 15 residues. The V gene lost 11 bases and the J gene lost 3 bases, with 19 bases spanning the gap. CDR3: CAVGAELADTGELFF. For the CDR3, the DNA is TGTGCCGTGGGGGCGGAGCTAGCGGACACCGGGGAGCTGTTTTTT.

This chain uses TRBV7-9 with TRBJ1-1; the D is unclear. Deletions cut 6 bases from V and 2 bases from J, with 13 bases between. Looked up from germline, CDR1 is SEHNR and CDR2 is FQNEAQ (reference sequence). This CDR3 comprises 14 residues. CDR3 in DNA: TGTGCCAGCAGATTCTCGCCCAGTAACACTGAAGCTTTCTTT. It yields the protein CASRFSPSNTEAFF.

As concerns this clone: Different DNA sequences within this sample yield the same CDR3. The rearrangement uses TRBV7-9 and TRBJ2-7, with D possibly being TRBD1 or TRBD2 (5 bases each). Trimming pared 3 bases from V and 0 bases from J, leaving 9 bases between. The germline V gene has CDR1 SEHNR and CDR2 FQNEAQ (reference sequence). There are 14 residues in the CDR3. CDR3 in amino acids: CASSFGTSSYEQYF. CDR3 coding DNA: TGTGCCAGCAGCTTTGGGACCAGCTCCTACGAGCAGTACTTC.

This clone was observed a single time. The gene calls are TRBV28 and TRBJ2-7; D gene uncertain. The germline V gene encodes CDR1 MDHEN and CDR2 SYDVKM. V gave up 7 bases and J gave up 2 bases, with 15 bases separating them. CDR3 length: 14 residues. CDR3 region: CASTPLPDPYEQYF. DNA of the CDR3: TGTGCCAGCACCCCACTTCCGGACCCCTACGAGCAGTACTTC.

The chain is built from TRBV7-8 and TRBJ2-2; 10 positions match TRBD2. The CDR3 is 15 amino acids. V lost 3 bases, J lost 9 bases, and 7 bases stayed unmatched. Germline V gene data show CDR1 as SGHVS and CDR2 as FQNEAQ. The CDR3 region is CASSFSGRAHWELFF. The CDR3 bases are TGTGCCAGCAGCTTCAGCGGGAGGGCCCATTGGGAGCTGTTTTTT.

The chain combines TRBV27 with TRBJ2-7; 7 bases line up with TRBD2. After removal of 4 bases from V and 6 bases from J, the junction contained 3 bases not matched to a gene. Germline V gene lookup returns CDR1 MNHEY and CDR2 SMNVEV (reference sequence). The CDR3 extends over 12 amino acids. CDR3 loop: CASSSGGSEQYF. In DNA, the CDR3 is TGTGCCAGCAGTTCCGGGGGGAGCGAGCAGTACTTC.

The chain uses TRBV4-1 and TRBJ2-1; D is possibly TRBD2 (6 bases). Trimming shortened V by 1 base and J by 6 bases, and 10 bases separated the two germline ends. Germline-derived CDR1 and CDR2 are MGHRA and YSYEKL. This CDR3 has 14 amino acids. CDR3 amino acids: CASSQVAAANEQFF. In DNA form, the CDR3 reads TGCGCCAGCAGCCAAGTAGCGGCGGCCAATGAGCAGTTCTTC.

The chain combines TRBV7-9 with TRBJ1-3; possible D gene TRBD1, 5 bases. CDR1 and CDR2 from the germline V gene are SEHNR and FQNEAQ (reference sequence). Trimming stripped 3 bases from V and 4 bases from J, with 16 bases between. This CDR3 region has 16 residues. The CDR3 sequence: CASSFGADGVGNTIYF. The CDR3 DNA reads TGTGCCAGCAGCTTCGGGGCCGACGGGGTGGGAAACACCATATATTTT.

The chain links TRBV7-9 to TRBJ2-1, with no clear D. CDR3 size: 12 residues. Germline V lookup: CDR1 SEHNR, CDR2 FQNEAQ (reference sequence). V was cut by 5 bases and J by 10 bases, with 12 bases left in between. CDR3 residues: CASSQSTVEQFF. CDR3 DNA sequence: TGTGCCAGCAGCCAAAGCACGGTGGAGCAGTTCTTC.

This chain joins TRBV19 and TRBJ1-5; D not resolved. This CDR3 region has 17 residues. V was trimmed by 3 bases and J by 5 bases, leaving 20 bases between them. The germline V gene encodes CDR1 LNHDA and CDR2 SQIVND (reference sequence). The CDR3 sequence is CASSIQGLRRRDQPQHF. DNA of the CDR3: TGTGCCAGTAGTATTCAAGGGCTTCGTAGGAGAGATCAGCCCCAGCATTTT.

The J gene is TRBJ1-1, the V gene TRBV5-1, with D possibly matching TRBD1 (5 bases). The CDR3 has 16 amino acids. Per germline, CDR1 SGHRS and CDR2 YFSETQ. The V and J ends lost 0 bases and 0 bases respectively, with 12 bases between them. CDR3 nucleotides: TGCGCCAGCAGCTTGGGACTGGGGCGAATGAACACTGAAGCTTTCTTT. Translated: CASSLGLGRMNTEAFF. Supplemented by reference TRBV5-1 and TRBJ1-1, the full variable domain reads KAGVTQTPRYLIKTRGQQVTLSCSPISGHRSVSWYQQTPGQGLQFLFEYFSETQRNKGNFPGRFSGRQFSNSRSEMNVSTLELGDSALYLCASSLGLGRMNTEAFFGQGTRLTVV.

The gene calls are TRBV11-2 and TRBJ1-1, with 7 bases lining up with TRBD1. Germline V gene data show CDR1 as SGHAT and CDR2 as FQNNGV. The V and J ends lost 5 bases and 2 bases, in that order; junction bases with no gene match: 5. This CDR3 has 14 amino acids. CDR3 sequence reads: CASSQGGFNTEAFF. The DNA for the CDR3 is TGTGCCAGCAGCCAGGGGGGTTTCAACACTGAAGCTTTCTTT.

V usage is TRBV5-6 and J usage is TRBJ1-2, with 8 bases matching TRBD1. The V gene's germline CDR1 is SGHDT and CDR2 YYEEEE. V shed 0 bases, J shed 2 bases, and the junction held 9 bases outside the gene matches. CDR3 size: 17 residues. CDR3 DNA: TGTGCCAGCAGCTTGGGTGGACAGGGACTTCTAAACTATGGCTACACCTTC. It encodes CASSLGGQGLLNYGYTF.